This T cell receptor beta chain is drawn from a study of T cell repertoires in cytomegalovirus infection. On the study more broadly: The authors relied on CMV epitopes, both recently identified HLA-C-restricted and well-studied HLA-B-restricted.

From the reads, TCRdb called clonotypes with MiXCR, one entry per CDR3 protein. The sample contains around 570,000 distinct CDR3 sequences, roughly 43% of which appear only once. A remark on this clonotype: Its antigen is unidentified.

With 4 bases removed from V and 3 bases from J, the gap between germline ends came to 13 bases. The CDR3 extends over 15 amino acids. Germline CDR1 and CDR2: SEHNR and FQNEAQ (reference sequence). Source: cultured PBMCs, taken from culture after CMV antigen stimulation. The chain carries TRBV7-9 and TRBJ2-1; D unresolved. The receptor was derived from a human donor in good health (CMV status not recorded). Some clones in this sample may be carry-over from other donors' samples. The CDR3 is CASSSRWTIYNEQFF. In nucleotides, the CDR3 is TGTGCCAGCAGCTCCCGGTGGACCATCTACAATGAGCAGTTCTTC.